Sequencing of this T cell receptor (beta chain) was carried out in a study of T cell responses to AZD1222 COVID-19 vaccine. Study-level points and caveats: After the peak T cell response, and only then, were repertoires sampled. White British people made up most donors, females outnumbered males, and clonal diversity was possibly underestimated. Targeting of unmutated variant regions was reportedly seen in nearly half of spike-specific TCRs. An increase in Spike-specific TCR breadth and depth was observed after two AZD1222 doses.

With V trimmed by 5 bases and J by 0 bases, 8 bases remained unmatched. This CDR3 spans 18 amino acids. The germline V gene encodes CDR1 MDHEN and CDR2 SYDVKM. The repertoire was sequenced with immunoSEQ multiplex PCR; TCRdb's copy has only in-frame clones and lacks some. The sample holds 150,000 or so clones, around nine tenths seen once. In the case of this clone: Antigen unknown.

This receptor was obtained from an adult in good health. Sequenced here: peripheral blood, sampled on day 0 of AZD1222 vaccination. The chain carries TRBV28 and TRBJ2-3, with 13 bases that match TRBD2. In DNA form, the CDR3 reads TGTGCCAGCAGTAAAGGACTAGCGGGAGAAGGTAGCACAGATACGCAGTATTTT. Residues: CASSKGLAGEGSTDTQYF.